These 15 T cell receptor beta chains share one sample of origin, sequenced in a study of beta chain features in type 1 diabetes. Isolated RNA was reverse transcribed in full, so expressed TCRB transcripts were sequenced. Here immunoSEQ multiplex PCR was the method, and the copy in TCRdb shows in-frame clones only, minus some. The table lists around 500,000 clones, about 10% of them singletons. The sequenced sample was naive CD4+ T cells from blood. The receptors originated from a woman between 18 and 30 years old in good health.

The V and J genes are TRBV15 and TRBJ1-4, with D possibly TRBD1 on 5 matching bases. V lost 5 bases and J lost 7, with 20 bases in between. The CDR3 sequence is 16 residues long. Germline lookup yields CDR1 LNHNV and CDR2 YYDKDF (reference sequence). CDR3: CATSLARRVRGEKLFF. The CDR3 DNA follows: TGTGCCACCAGCCTTGCAAGAAGGGTTAGGGGTGAAAAACTGTTTTTT.

This clone turned up a few times. The V gene is TRBV7-2, the J gene TRBJ2-5, with D uncertain. Germline V gene lookup returns CDR1 SGHTA and CDR2 FQGNSA. The CDR3 has 14 amino acids. Trimming left V 4 bases short and J 5 bases short, with 14 bases between. CDR3 in DNA: TGTGCCAGCAGCTCAGACGGCCCTGGGGAGACCCAGTACTTC. Amino acids: CASSSDGPGETQYF.

This clone was observed a few times. The rearrangement uses TRBV7-8 and TRBJ2-5; 7 nucleotides match TRBD1. J was trimmed by 4 bases and V by 4 bases; bases with no gene match: 6. The CDR3 extends over 14 amino acids. Germline V gene sequence: CDR1 SGHVS, CDR2 FQNEAQ. The CDR3 spells CASSSRRDRETQYF. CDR3 coding DNA: TGTGCCAGCAGCTCAAGAAGGGACAGAGAGACCCAGTACTTC.

There are a few counts of this clone. The V gene is TRBV25-1, the J gene TRBJ2-1, with D perhaps TRBD1 (5 bases). Germline CDR1 and CDR2: MGHDK and SYGVNS. The length of the CDR3 is 13 residues. Trimming left V 2 bases short and J 8 bases short, with 10 bases between. The CDR3 bases are TGTGCCAGCAGTGAACAGGGTGGCCATGAGCAGTTCTTC. Translation: CASSEQGGHEQFF.

V is TRBV27 and J is TRBJ2-7; D is perhaps TRBD2 (6 bases). CDR1 and CDR2 from the germline V gene are MNHEY and SMNVEV (reference sequence). Trimming removed 5 bases from V and 0 bases from J, with 17 bases in between. The CDR3 contains 16 residues. CDR3 sequence: CASSPLQEGYSYEQYV. The CDR3 coding sequence is TGTGCCAGCAGTCCATTACAGGAGGGATACTCCTACGAGCAGTACGTC.

The V gene is TRBV7-2, the J gene TRBJ2-5; weak D call: TRBD1 (6 bases). The V end was cut by 6 bases, the J end by 3 bases, with 20 bases between. This CDR3 comprises 16 residues. The germline gives CDR1 SGHTA, CDR2 FQGNSA. DNA of the CDR3: TGTGCCAGCAGGGACAGAACCGGGCCGACCAAAGAGACCCAGTACTTC. Its translation is CASRDRTGPTKETQYF.

V and J are TRBV7-9 and TRBJ1-1, with a tentative D call TRBD1 (5 bases). The germline CDR1 and CDR2 sequences are SEHNR and FQNEAQ (reference sequence). This CDR3 is 15 amino acids long. Trimming removed 7 bases at V and 3 bases at J, with 18 bases between. The CDR3 bases are TGTGCCAGCACCATGGGGATAGGGGCTTACACTGAAGCTTTCTTT. Residues: CASTMGIGAYTEAFF.

The chain is built from TRBV10-3 and TRBJ1-2; TRBD1 matches at 7 bases. CDR3 length: 12 amino acids. Germline assignment: CDR1 ENHRY and CDR2 SYGVKD. J gave up 8 bases and V 5 bases, and 5 bases lay outside the gene matches. The CDR3 loop reads CAISQTGPGYTF. CDR3 nucleotides: TGTGCCATCAGTCAGACAGGGCCCGGCTACACCTTC.

This clone was seen a handful of times. The genes are TRBV7-9 and TRBJ2-1; 8 positions agree with TRBD2. The length of the CDR3 is 15 residues. Germline V gives CDR1 SEHNR, CDR2 FQNEAQ (reference sequence). Trimming at V came to 4 bases and at J to 8 bases, leaving 10 bases not matched to a gene. For the CDR3, the DNA is TGTGCCAGCAGCTCCCTCGGAGCGGGAGTTGATGAGCAGTTCTTC. Protein product: CASSSLGAGVDEQFF.

This clone was observed a few times. The chain joins TRBV11-2 to TRBJ2-7, with D hard to call. This CDR3 is 12 amino acids long. The germline V gene has CDR1 SGHAT and CDR2 FQNNGV. With 4 bases removed from V and 6 bases from J, the gap between germline ends came to 10 bases. CDR3: CASSSQWGEQYF. The CDR3 DNA follows: TGTGCCAGCAGCTCTCAATGGGGCGAGCAGTACTTC.

This clone was counted between two and nine times. The chain uses TRBV13 and TRBJ2-1; unclear D gene. Per the germline V gene, CDR1 is PRHDT and CDR2 is FYEKMQ (reference sequence). V was clipped by 5 bases and J by 4 bases, with 21 bases between them. The CDR3 sequence is 17 residues long. The CDR3 spells CASSPGLLVFFYNEQFF. The CDR3 bases are TGTGCCAGCAGCCCCGGCCTCCTAGTCTTTTTTTACAATGAGCAGTTCTTC.

This clone was detected a few times. The rearrangement links TRBV15 to TRBJ2-1; TRBD2 might be the D (5 bases). The V end lost 1 base, the J end lost 8 bases, and 9 bases lay between the germline ends. The CDR3 runs to 13 residues. The germline V gene encodes CDR1 LNHNV and CDR2 YYDKDF (reference sequence). The DNA for the CDR3 is TGTGCCACCAGCAGAGGCCCCGGGGATGAGCAGTTCTTC. This codes for CATSRGPGDEQFF.

This clone was counted a few times. The rearrangement links TRBV6-6 to TRBJ2-6, with D uncertain. V was pared by 0 bases and J by 0 bases, with 6 bases between. The V gene's germline CDR1 is MNHNY and CDR2 SVGAGI (reference sequence). This CDR3 has 16 amino acids. The CDR3 DNA sequence: TGTGCCAGCAGTTACTCGATAGGCTCTGGGGCCAACGTCCTGACTTTC. The encoded protein is CASSYSIGSGANVLTF.

The chain uses TRBV2 and TRBJ2-3; weak D call: TRBD1 (5 bases). There are 14 residues in the CDR3. Between the trimmed V and J ends, which lost 6 bases and 1 base, there was a span of 11 bases. CDR1 and CDR2 from the germline V gene are SNHLY and FYNNEI. The CDR3 sequence: CASSAGLGTDTQYF. The CDR3 DNA reads as TGTGCCAGCAGCGCAGGGTTGGGCACAGATACGCAGTATTTT.

V gene TRBV7-6 combines with J gene TRBJ1-2; D is unclear. Trimming removed 4 bases at V and 5 bases at J, with 14 bases between. This CDR3 spans 14 amino acids. Germline lookup yields CDR1 SGHVS and CDR2 FNYEAQ. CDR3 in DNA: TGTGCCAGCAGCTCCGCCACGGGTGGGTATGGCTACACCTTC. This sequence encodes CASSSATGGYGYTF.